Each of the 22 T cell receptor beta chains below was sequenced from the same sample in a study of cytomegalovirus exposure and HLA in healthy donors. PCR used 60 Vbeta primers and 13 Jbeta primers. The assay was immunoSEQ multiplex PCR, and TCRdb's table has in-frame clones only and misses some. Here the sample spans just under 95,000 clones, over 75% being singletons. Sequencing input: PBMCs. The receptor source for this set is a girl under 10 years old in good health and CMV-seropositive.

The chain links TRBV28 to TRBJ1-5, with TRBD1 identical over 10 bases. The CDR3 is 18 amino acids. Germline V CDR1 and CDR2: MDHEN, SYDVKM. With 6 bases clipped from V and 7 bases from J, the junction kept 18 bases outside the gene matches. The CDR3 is CASSHNTGTGASGQPQHF. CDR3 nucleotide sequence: TGTGCCAGCAGCCATAATACCGGGACAGGGGCAAGCGGGCAGCCCCAGCATTTT.

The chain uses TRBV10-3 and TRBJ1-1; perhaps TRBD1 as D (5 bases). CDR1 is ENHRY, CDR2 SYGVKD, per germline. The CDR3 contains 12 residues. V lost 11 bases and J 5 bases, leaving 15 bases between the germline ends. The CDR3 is CAAGGPYTEAFF. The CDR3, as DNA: TGTGCCGCCGGGGGACCCTATACTGAAGCTTTCTTT.

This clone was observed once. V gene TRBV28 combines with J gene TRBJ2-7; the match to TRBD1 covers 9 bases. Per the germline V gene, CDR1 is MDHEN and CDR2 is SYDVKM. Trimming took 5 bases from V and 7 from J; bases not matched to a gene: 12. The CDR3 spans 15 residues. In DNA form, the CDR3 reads TGTGCCAGCAGTCCTGCCCCCGGGACAGGGCAAGAGCAGTACTTC. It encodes CASSPAPGTGQEQYF.

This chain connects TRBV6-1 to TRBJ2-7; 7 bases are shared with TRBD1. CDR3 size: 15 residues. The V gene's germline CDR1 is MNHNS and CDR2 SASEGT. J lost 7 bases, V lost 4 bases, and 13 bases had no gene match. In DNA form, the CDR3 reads TGTGCCAGCAGTGGGGGACAGATGGGGGCCTGGGAGCAGTACTTC. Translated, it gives CASSGGQMGAWEQYF.

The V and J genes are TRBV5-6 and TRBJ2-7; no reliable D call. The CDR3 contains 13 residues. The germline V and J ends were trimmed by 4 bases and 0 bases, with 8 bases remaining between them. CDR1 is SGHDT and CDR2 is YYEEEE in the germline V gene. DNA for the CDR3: TGTGCCAGCAGCCCAGGTAACTCCTACGAGCAGTACTTC. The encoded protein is CASSPGNSYEQYF.

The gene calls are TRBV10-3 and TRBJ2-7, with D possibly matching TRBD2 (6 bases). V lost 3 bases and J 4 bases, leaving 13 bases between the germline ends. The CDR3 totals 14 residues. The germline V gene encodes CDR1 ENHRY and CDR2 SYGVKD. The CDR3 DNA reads TGTGCCATCAGTGACGGGGACTCGGCGTACGAGCAGTACTTC. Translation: CAISDGDSAYEQYF.

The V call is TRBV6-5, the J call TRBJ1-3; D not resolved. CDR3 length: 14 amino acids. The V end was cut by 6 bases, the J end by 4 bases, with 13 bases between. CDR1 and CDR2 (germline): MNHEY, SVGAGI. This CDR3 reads CASRKGVVGNTIYF. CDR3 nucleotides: TGTGCCAGCAGAAAGGGAGTGGTAGGAAACACCATATATTTT.

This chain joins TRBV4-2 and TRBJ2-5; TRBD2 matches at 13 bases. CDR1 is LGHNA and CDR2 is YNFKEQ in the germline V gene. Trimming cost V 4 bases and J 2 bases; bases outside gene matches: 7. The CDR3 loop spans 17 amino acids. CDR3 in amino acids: CASSLGLAGVWQETQYF. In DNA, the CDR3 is TGTGCCAGCAGCCTCGGACTAGCGGGAGTGTGGCAAGAGACCCAGTACTTC.

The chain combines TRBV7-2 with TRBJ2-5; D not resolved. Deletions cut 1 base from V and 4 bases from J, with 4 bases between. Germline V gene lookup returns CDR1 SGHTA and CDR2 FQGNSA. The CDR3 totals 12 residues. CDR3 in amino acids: CASSLVGETQYF. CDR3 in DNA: TGTGCCAGCAGCTTAGTCGGAGAGACCCAGTACTTC.

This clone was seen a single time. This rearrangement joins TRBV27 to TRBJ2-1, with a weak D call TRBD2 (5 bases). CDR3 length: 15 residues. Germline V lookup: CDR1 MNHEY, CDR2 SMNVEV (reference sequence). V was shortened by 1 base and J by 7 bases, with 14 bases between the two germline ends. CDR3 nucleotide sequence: TGTGCCAGCAGTTTATACCGGACTTGGATTAATGAGCAGTTCTTC. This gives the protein CASSLYRTWINEQFF.

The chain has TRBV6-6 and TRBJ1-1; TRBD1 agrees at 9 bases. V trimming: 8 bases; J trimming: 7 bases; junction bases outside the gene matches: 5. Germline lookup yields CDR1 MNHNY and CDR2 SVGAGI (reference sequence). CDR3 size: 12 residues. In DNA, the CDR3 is TGTGCCAGCGACAGACAGGGGGTTGAAGCTTTCTTT. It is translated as CASDRQGVEAFF.

The CDR3 sequence is CAWGQVEKLFF. The CDR3 DNA is TGTGCCTGGGGACAGGTCGAAAAACTGTTTTTT. The chain has TRBV30 and TRBJ1-4; 7 nucleotides match TRBD1. The V gene's germline CDR1 is GTSNPN and CDR2 SVGIG (reference sequence). The CDR3 spans 11 residues. V shed 5 bases, J shed 8 bases, and the junction held 2 bases outside the gene matches.

CDR3 bases: TGTGCCAGCAGCTTAGGTCTAGCGGAAGAAGAGACCCAGTACTTC. Encoded protein: CASSLGLAEEETQYF. The rearrangement uses TRBV11-3 and TRBJ2-5; 7 bases map to TRBD2. V gave up 1 base and J gave up 3 bases; unmatched junction bases: 5. The length of the CDR3 is 15 residues. The V gene's germline CDR1 is SGHNT and CDR2 YENEEA.

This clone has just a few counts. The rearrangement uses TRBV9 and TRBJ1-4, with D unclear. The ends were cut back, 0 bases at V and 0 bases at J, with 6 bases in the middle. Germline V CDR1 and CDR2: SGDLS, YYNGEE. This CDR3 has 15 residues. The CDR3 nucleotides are TGTGCCAGCAGCGTAGTCCCGTCAACTAATGAAAAACTGTTTTTT. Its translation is CASSVVPSTNEKLFF.

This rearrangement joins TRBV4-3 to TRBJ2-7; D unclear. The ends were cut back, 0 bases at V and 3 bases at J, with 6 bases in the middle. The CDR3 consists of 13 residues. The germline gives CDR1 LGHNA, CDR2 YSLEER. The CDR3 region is CASSQEPGYEQYF. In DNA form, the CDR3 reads TGCGCCAGCAGCCAAGAACCCGGCTACGAGCAGTACTTC.

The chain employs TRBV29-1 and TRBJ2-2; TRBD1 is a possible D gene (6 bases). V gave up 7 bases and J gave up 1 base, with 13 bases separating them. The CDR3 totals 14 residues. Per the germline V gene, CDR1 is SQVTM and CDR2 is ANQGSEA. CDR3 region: CSGGGGKNTGELFF. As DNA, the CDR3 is TGCAGCGGTGGGGGCGGAAAGAACACCGGGGAGCTGTTTTTT.

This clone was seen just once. CDR3 DNA: TGTGCCTGGGGGGCCCCAGGGACCCAGTACTTC. Translation: CAWGAPGTQYF. The rearrangement joins TRBV30 to TRBJ2-5; TRBD1 might be the D (5 bases). The ends were cut back, 5 bases at V and 7 bases at J, with 11 bases in the middle. This CDR3 comprises 11 residues. Germline V gene sequence: CDR1 GTSNPN, CDR2 SVGIG (reference sequence).

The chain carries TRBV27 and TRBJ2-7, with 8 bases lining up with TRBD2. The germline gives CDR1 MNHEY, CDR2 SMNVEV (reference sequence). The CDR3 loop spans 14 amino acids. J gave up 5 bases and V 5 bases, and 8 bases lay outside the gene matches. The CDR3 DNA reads TGTGCCAGCAGTCCCCGGGGGGGAAGCAACGAGCAGTACTTC. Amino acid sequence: CASSPRGGSNEQYF.

This CDR3 is CASSSGAPVGEQYF. The CDR3 coding sequence is TGTGCCAGCAGCTCAGGGGCTCCTGTAGGGGAGCAGTACTTC. This chain connects TRBV11-1 to TRBJ2-7; the D gene is possibly TRBD1 (6 bases). Trimming left V 4 bases short and J 7 bases short, with 17 bases between. This CDR3 has 14 amino acids. CDR1 and CDR2 (germline): SGHAT, FQDESV (reference sequence).

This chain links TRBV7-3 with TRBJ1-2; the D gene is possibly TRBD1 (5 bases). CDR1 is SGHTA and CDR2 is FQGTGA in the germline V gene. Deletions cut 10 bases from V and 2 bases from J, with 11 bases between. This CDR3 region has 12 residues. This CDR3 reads CATGGGNYGYTF. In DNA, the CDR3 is TGTGCCACCGGGGGGGGAAACTATGGCTACACCTTC.

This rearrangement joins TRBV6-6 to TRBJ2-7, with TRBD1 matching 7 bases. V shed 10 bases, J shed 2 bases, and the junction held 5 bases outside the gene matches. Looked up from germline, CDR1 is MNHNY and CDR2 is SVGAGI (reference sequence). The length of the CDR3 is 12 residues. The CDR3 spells CATRQGPYEQYF. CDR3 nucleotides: TGTGCCACCCGACAGGGCCCCTACGAGCAGTACTTC.

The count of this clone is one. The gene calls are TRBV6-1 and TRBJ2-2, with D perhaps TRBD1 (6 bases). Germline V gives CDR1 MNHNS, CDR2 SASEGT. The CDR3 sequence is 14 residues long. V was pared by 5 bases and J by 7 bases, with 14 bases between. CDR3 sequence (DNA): TGTGCCAGCAGTAGGGCAGGGGTGAACGGGGAGCTGTTTTTT. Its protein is CASSRAGVNGELFF.